This T cell receptor beta chain emerged from a study of T cells after yellow fever vaccination. This clonotype has more than one count but fewer than ten. With 5 bases clipped from V and 2 bases from J, the junction kept 8 bases outside the gene matches. Germline values: CDR1 LGHNA, CDR2 YNFKEQ. This CDR3 region has 15 residues. TCRdb reprocessed the 5' RACE reads with MiXCR, giving one entry per CDR3 protein. The repertoire consists of some 500,000 distinct CDR3 sequences, with roughly 14% occurring once and the leading ten covering roughly 13%. The clonotype was recovered from a man aged 25-40 years who received the YFV17D yellow fever vaccine. The rearrangement links TRBV4-2 to TRBJ2-7; the match to TRBD2 covers 8 bases. The sequences come from PBMCs, collected on the day of the yellow fever booster vaccination. CDR3 protein: CASSTYTSGAYEQYF. The CDR3 DNA is TGTGCCAGCAGCACCTACACTAGCGGAGCCTACGAGCAGTACTTC.